This entry describes one T cell receptor beta chain. Its specificity is unknown. J gave up 2 bases and V 4 bases, and 17 bases lay outside the gene matches. Per the germline V gene, CDR1 is SGHDN and CDR2 is FVKESK. This CDR3 spans 19 amino acids. This sample stems from a study of cytomegalovirus exposure and HLA in healthy donors. In the PCR, 60 Vbeta and 13 Jbeta primers were used. Clones were read by immunoSEQ multiplex PCR, and TCRdb kept only the in-frame ones, dropping some. Here the sample spans 100,000 to 120,000 clones, around four fifths being singletons. Study-wide findings and caveats: Earlier findings revealed that most TCR beta V segments proved productive either about 90% or about 30% of the time. Excluded: some indistinguishable V segments such as TRBV6-2 and TRBV6-3.

This receptor was obtained from a woman in her thirties or forties in good health and CMV-seropositive. This sequence joins TRBV14 and TRBJ2-3, with 8 bases lining up with TRBD2. The source material was PBMCs. DNA for the CDR3: TGTGCCAGCAGCCCGACCGCGACCCCACGGGGGGGATACACAGATACGCAGTATTTT. It yields the protein CASSPTATPRGGYTDTQYF.